This TCR beta chain stems from a study of cytomegalovirus exposure and HLA in healthy donors. 60 Vbeta and 13 Jbeta primers were used in PCR. Here immunoSEQ multiplex PCR was the method, and the copy in TCRdb shows in-frame clones only, minus some. The sample has over 150,000 clones, roughly four fifths seen once. V shed 3 bases and J shed 2 bases, with 17 bases lying between them. The CDR3 is made up of 16 amino acids. Germline values: CDR1 SGHRS, CDR2 YFSETQ. The V call is TRBV5-1, the J call TRBJ2-5; D is perhaps TRBD1 (5 bases). The material sequenced was PBMCs. The receptor was isolated from a man aged 18-30 years in good health and CMV-seronegative. CDR3 protein: CASSSLGRGGQETQYF. The CDR3 bases are TGCGCCAGCAGCTCCCTAGGAAGGGGCGGACAAGAGACCCAGTACTTC.